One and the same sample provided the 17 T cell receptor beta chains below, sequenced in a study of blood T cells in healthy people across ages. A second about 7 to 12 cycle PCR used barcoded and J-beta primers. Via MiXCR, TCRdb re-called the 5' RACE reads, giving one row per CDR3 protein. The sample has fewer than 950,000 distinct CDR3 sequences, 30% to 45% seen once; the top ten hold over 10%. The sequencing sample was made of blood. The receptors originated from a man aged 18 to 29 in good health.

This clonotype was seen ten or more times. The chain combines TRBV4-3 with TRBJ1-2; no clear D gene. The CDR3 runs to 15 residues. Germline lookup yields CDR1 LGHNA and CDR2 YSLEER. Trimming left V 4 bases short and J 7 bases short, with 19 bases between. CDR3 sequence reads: CASSPRMKEFGGYTF. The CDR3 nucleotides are TGCGCCAGCAGCCCACGAATGAAGGAGTTCGGTGGCTACACCTTC.

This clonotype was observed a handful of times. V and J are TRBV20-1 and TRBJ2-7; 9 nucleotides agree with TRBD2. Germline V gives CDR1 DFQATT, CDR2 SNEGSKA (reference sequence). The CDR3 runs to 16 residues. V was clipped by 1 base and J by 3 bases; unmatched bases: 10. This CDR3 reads CSARGSASGNIYEQYF. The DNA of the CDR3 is TGCAGTGCTAGAGGTTCGGCTAGCGGGAACATCTACGAGCAGTACTTC.

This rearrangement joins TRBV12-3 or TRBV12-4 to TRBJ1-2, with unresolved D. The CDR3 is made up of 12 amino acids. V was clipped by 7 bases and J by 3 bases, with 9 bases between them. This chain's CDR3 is CASTAYHYGYTF. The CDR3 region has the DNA TGTGCCAGCACTGCGTACCACTATGGCTACACCTTC.

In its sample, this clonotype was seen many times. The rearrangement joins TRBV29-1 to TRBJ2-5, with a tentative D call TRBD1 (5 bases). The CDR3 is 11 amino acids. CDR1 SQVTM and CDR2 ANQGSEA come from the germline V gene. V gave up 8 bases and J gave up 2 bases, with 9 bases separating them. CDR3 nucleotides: TGCAGCTCCCGACAGCAAGAGACCCAGTACTTC. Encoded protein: CSSRQQETQYF.

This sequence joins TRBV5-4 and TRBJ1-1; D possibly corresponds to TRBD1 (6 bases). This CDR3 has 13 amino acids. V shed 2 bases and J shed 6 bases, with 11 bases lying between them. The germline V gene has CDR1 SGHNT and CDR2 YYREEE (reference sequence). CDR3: CASSFGGPSEAFF. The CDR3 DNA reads TGTGCCAGCAGCTTTGGGGGCCCCTCTGAAGCTTTCTTT.

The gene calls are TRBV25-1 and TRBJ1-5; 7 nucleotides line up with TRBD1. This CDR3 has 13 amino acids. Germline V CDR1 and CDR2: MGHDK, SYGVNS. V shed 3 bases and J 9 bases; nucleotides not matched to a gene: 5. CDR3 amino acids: CASSEPGGGPQHF. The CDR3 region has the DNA TGTGCCAGCAGTGAGCCAGGGGGTGGGCCCCAGCATTTT. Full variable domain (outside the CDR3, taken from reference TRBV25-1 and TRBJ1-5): EADIYQTPRYLVIGTGKKITLECSQTMGHDKMYWYQQDPGMELHLIHYSYGVNSTEKGDLSSESTVSRIRTEHFPLTLESARPSHTSQYLCASSEPGGGPQHFGDGTRLSIL.

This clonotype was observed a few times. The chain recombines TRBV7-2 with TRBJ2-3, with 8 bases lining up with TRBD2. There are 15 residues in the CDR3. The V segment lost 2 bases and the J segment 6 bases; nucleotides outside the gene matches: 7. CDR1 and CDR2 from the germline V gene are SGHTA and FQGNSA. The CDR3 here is CASSLLSVAGDTQYF. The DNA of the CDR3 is TGTGCCAGCAGCTTATTGTCGGTAGCGGGGGATACGCAGTATTTT.

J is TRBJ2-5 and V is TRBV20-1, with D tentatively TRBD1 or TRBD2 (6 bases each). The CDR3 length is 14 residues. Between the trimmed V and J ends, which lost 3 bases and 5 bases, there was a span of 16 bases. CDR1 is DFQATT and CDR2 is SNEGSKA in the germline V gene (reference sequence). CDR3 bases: TGCAGTGCTAGTCACGGGGGCGACGGGGAGACCCAGTACTTC. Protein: CSASHGGDGETQYF.

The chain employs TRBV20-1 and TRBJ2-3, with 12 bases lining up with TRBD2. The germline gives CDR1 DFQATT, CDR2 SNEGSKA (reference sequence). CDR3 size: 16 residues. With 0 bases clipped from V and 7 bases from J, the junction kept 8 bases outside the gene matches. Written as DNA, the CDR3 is TGCAGTGCTAGAGATCTGCTAGCGGGGGGGCATCATACGCAGTATTTT. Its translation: CSARDLLAGGHHTQYF.

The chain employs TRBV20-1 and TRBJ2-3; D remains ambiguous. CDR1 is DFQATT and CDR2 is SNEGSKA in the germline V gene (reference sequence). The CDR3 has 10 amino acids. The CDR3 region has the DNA TGCAGGGCCTCATTAGATACGCAGTATTTT. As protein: CRASLDTQYF.

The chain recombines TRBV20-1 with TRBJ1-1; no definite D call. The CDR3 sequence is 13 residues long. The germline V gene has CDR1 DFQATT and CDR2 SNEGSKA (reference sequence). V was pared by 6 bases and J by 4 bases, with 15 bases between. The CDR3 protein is CSASGRLGTEAFF. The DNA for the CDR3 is TGCAGTGCGAGTGGGAGGTTGGGCACTGAAGCTTTCTTT.

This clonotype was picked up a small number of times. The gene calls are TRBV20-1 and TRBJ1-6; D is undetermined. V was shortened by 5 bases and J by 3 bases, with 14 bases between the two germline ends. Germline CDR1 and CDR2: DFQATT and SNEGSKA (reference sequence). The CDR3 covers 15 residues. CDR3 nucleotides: TGCAGTGCTTCACATCAACAGAACTATAATTCACCCCTCCACTTT. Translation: CSASHQQNYNSPLHF.

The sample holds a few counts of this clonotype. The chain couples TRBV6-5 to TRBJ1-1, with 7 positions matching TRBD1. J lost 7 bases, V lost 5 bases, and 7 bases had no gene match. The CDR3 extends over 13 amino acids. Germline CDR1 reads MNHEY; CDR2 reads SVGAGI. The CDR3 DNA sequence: TGTGCCAGCAGTGCCGTGGGGACAGATGAAGCTTTCTTT. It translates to CASSAVGTDEAFF.

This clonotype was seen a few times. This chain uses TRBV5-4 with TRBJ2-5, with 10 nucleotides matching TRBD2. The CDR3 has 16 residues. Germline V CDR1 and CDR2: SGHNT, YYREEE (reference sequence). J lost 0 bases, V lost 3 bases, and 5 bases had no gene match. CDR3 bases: TGTGCCAGCAGCTACCTAGCGGGGGCGTACCAAGAGACCCAGTACTTC. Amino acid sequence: CASSYLAGAYQETQYF.

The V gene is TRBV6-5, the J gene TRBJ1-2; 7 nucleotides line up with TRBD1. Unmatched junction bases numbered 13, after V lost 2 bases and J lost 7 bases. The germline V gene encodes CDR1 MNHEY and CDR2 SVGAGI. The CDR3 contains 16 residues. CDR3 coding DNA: TGTGCCAGCAGTTACGGTTGGGGACAGCCTAGCGCTGGCTACACCTTC. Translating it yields CASSYGWGQPSAGYTF.

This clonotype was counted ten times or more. CDR3 residues: CASSSTVGRPTDTQYF. CDR3 coding DNA: TGTGCCAGCAGCTCCACGGTAGGCCGGCCAACAGATACGCAGTATTTT. This chain uses TRBV7-7 with TRBJ2-3; D not resolved. The germline gives CDR1 SSHAT, CDR2 FNYEAQ (reference sequence). This CDR3 comprises 16 residues. Trimming took 4 bases from V and 3 from J, leaving 17 bases between them. Using reference TRBV7-7 and TRBJ2-3 for the parts outside the CDR3, the full variable domain is GAGVSQSPRYKVTKRGQDVTLRCDPISSHATLYWYQQALGQGPEFLTYFNYEAQPDKSGLPSDRFSAERPEGSISTLTIQRTEQRDSAMYRCASSSTVGRPTDTQYFGPGTRLTVL.

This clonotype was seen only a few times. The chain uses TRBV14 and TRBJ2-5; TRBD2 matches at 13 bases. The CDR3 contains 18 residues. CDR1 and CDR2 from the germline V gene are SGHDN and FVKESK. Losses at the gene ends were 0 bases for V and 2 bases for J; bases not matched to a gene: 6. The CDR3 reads CASSQDRGLAGPQETQYF. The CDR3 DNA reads TGTGCCAGCAGCCAAGATCGGGGACTAGCGGGGCCTCAAGAGACCCAGTACTTC.